This T cell receptor beta chain appears in the sequencing data of a study of shared clonotypes between healthy human individuals. Each PCR replicate from the sorted subsets contained 200 to 250 ng DNA, which is about 30,000 T cell genomes. TCRdb's copy holds only in-frame clones and misses some; the assay was immunoSEQ multiplex PCR. This table has over 400,000 clones, roughly 95% appearing once. CDR1 is MDHEN, CDR2 SYDVKM, per germline. The CDR3 covers 12 residues. Regarding this clone: Its cognate antigen is unknown.

Whole-study results and caveats: Non-shared clonotypes were found to have lower generation probabilities than the clonotypes that were shared by all four of the sorted-subset donors.

The sample consisted of naive CD4+ T cells sorted from blood. The subset is: CD45RA+ positively selected. The chain is built from TRBV28 and TRBJ2-5; 8 bases are shared with TRBD1. The DNA end is a closer match to TRBJ2-7, so the J assignment may be wrong. The receptor was derived from a woman aged 25 to 45 in good health. CDR3 in amino acids: CASNGQGDEQYF. CDR3 in DNA: TGTGCCAGTAACGGACAGGGCGACGAGCAGTACTTC.